These 23 T cell receptor beta chains came from one sample sequenced in a study of vaccination and CD4 T cells after COVID-19. The antigens these receptors bind are not known. Treatment meaning: roughly ten-day PBMC culture with coronavirus spike peptide pools or control peptides (ViraFEST assay). Sequenced with the Oncomine TCR Beta short-read assay was DNA taken from cultured CD4+ T cells. TCRdb re-analysed the PCR reads in MiXCR, keeping a single row per CDR3 protein. The sample holds about 16,000 distinct CDR3 sequences; around half are singletons and the top ten take 20%. Sequences were derived from CD4+ T cells from blood, cultured in vitro, sampled before SARS-CoV-2 vaccination. All receptors come from a human donor who had recovered from COVID-19.

This chain connects TRBV25-1 to TRBJ1-1; D is undetermined. CDR3 length: 13 amino acids. Germline-derived CDR1 and CDR2 are MGHDK and SYGVNS. Trimming shortened V by 1 base and J by 5 bases, and 8 bases separated the two germline ends. This CDR3 reads CASSELGSTEAFF. In DNA form, the CDR3 reads TGTGCCAGCAGTGAATTAGGCAGTACTGAAGCTTTCTTT.

J is TRBJ1-2 and V is TRBV19; D unclear. The V gene lost 3 bases and the J gene lost 7 bases, with 12 bases spanning the gap. This CDR3 region has 13 residues. Germline V gene lookup returns CDR1 LNHDA and CDR2 SQIVND (reference sequence). In DNA form, the CDR3 reads TGTGCCAGTAGTATGACCGGGTTATCTGGCTACACCTTC. Translated, it gives CASSMTGLSGYTF.

This clonotype was counted only a few times. The chain carries TRBV20-1 and TRBJ1-2, with 7 bases that match TRBD1. The CDR3 totals 16 residues. The V gene's germline CDR1 is DFQATT and CDR2 SNEGSKA (reference sequence). With 3 bases clipped from V and 0 bases from J, the junction kept 10 bases outside the gene matches. The CDR3 DNA follows: TGCAGTGCTAGGGACTCAGGGACAGCAGCTAACTATGGCTACACCTTC. Amino acids: CSARDSGTAANYGYTF.

This sequence joins TRBV15 and TRBJ1-1, with D possibly TRBD1 on 6 matching bases. V lost 0 bases, J lost 3 bases, and 14 bases lay in between. Germline V gives CDR1 LNHNV, CDR2 YYDKDF (reference sequence). CDR3 size: 16 residues. The CDR3 region has the DNA TGTGCCACCAGCAGAGATCGAAGGGGGAGGGACACTGAAGCTTTCTTT. Encoded protein: CATSRDRRGRDTEAFF. Full variable domain (missing parts from reference TRBV15 and TRBJ1-1): DAMVIQNPRYQVTQFGKPVTLSCSQTLNHNVMYWYQQKSSQAPKLLFHYYDKDFNNEADTPDNFQSRRPNTSFCFLDIRSPGLGDTAMYLCATSRDRRGRDTEAFFGQGTRLTVV.

This clonotype was detected only a few times. The chain couples TRBV10-3 to TRBJ2-2; D possibly matches TRBD1 or TRBD2 (5 bases each). The CDR3 is 15 amino acids. V was clipped by 6 bases and J by 5 bases, with 16 bases between them. Germline V gene data show CDR1 as ENHRY and CDR2 as SYGVKD. CDR3 loop: CAIRLGTDKTGELFF. The CDR3 nucleotides read TGTGCCATCAGGTTGGGGACCGACAAGACCGGGGAGCTGTTTTTT.

A remark on this clonotype: A read error may account for a junction end that differs from germline. V usage is TRBV11-2 and J usage is TRBJ1-6; D possibly corresponds to TRBD1 (5 bases). Germline CDR1 and CDR2: SGHAT and FQNNGV. The CDR3 runs 15 residues. The CDR3 DNA is TGTGCCAGCAGCTTAGAGGCAGGGCATAATTCGCCCCTCCACTTT. Encoded protein: CASSLEAGHNSPLHF. Looking up the rest from reference TRBV11-2 and TRBJ1-6 gives the full variable domain: EAGVAQSPRYKIIEKRQSVAFWCNPISGHATLYWYQQILGQGPKLLIQFQNNGVVDDSQLPKDRFSAERLKGVDSTLKIQPAKLEDSAVYLCASSLEAGHNSPLHFGNGTRLTVT.

The count of this clonotype is one. This chain joins TRBV7-2 and TRBJ2-5; D uncertain. The CDR3 runs to 16 residues. The V end lost 1 base, the J end lost 2 bases, and 14 bases lay between the germline ends. Looked up from germline, CDR1 is SGHTA and CDR2 is FQGNSA. CDR3 in amino acids: CASSLVILAVQETQYF. In nucleotides, the CDR3 is TGTGCCAGCAGCTTAGTTATCTTGGCAGTACAAGAGACCCAGTACTTC.

This rearrangement joins TRBV12-3 or TRBV12-4 to TRBJ2-4; the match to TRBD1 covers 8 bases. The CDR3 has 17 residues. J was trimmed by 8 bases and V by 4 bases; bases with no gene match: 16. The DNA of the CDR3 is TGTGCCAGCAGTTCGATCTTACCGGGACAGGAATTAGACATTCAGTACTTC. Translated: CASSSILPGQELDIQYF.

This sequence joins TRBV7-9 and TRBJ2-1, with a possible D match to TRBD2 (6 bases). The CDR3 covers 14 residues. CDR1 is SEHNR, CDR2 FQNEAQ, per germline (reference sequence). V was shortened by 5 bases and J by 3 bases, with 11 bases between the two germline ends. The CDR3 nucleotides read TGTGCCAGCAGCCTTAGCGGACACTACAATGAGCAGTTCTTC. This translates into CASSLSGHYNEQFF.

This clonotype has a handful of counts. The chain uses TRBV6-2 or TRBV6-3 and TRBJ1-1; the match to TRBD1 covers 10 bases. Germline V CDR1 and CDR2: MNHEY, SVGEGT. Germline trimming cut 6 bases from V and 1 base from J; bases unmatched to any gene: 14. This CDR3 region has 18 residues. In DNA form, the CDR3 reads TGTGCCAGCAGGGACAGACAGGGGGCAGGATCCACGAACACTGAAGCTTTCTTT. Translation: CASRDRQGAGSTNTEAFF.

This clonotype was seen a handful of times. The chain carries TRBV6-1 and TRBJ1-1, with a possible D match to TRBD1 (6 bases). This CDR3 has 13 residues. Germline lookup yields CDR1 MNHNS and CDR2 SASEGT. The V end was cut by 6 bases, the J end by 1 base, with 9 bases between. As DNA, the CDR3 is TGTGCCAGCAGGAGGGGGGGGAACACTGAAGCTTTCTTT. Its protein product is CASRRGGNTEAFF.

The chain joins TRBV30 to TRBJ1-2, with D possibly matching TRBD1 (6 bases). Trimming shortened V by 4 bases and J by 2 bases, and 8 bases separated the two germline ends. Germline CDR1 is GTSNPN and CDR2 is SVGIG (reference sequence). The CDR3 has 12 amino acids. The CDR3 region is CAWTRGNYGYTF. DNA of the CDR3: TGTGCCTGGACGAGGGGGAACTATGGCTACACCTTC.

This clonotype was detected a few times. This chain links TRBV6-5 with TRBJ2-7; 11 bases agree with TRBD1. From germline, CDR1 is MNHEY and CDR2 SVGAGI. The CDR3 runs 16 residues. Trimming at V came to 2 bases and at J to 3 bases, leaving 6 bases not matched to a gene. DNA for the CDR3: TGTGCCAGCAGTTACATATCCGGGACAGGGGGCTACGAGCAGTACTTC. Protein sequence: CASSYISGTGGYEQYF.

The V call is TRBV19, the J call TRBJ1-5, with 7 bases aligning to TRBD1. The germline CDR1 and CDR2 sequences are LNHDA and SQIVND (reference sequence). After removal of 5 bases from V and 9 bases from J, the junction contained 13 bases not matched to a gene. The CDR3 runs to 15 residues. Written as DNA, the CDR3 is TGTGCCAGTAGTGGCCGGGACAGATTACAGCGGCCCCAGCATTTT. Amino acids: CASSGRDRLQRPQHF.

The chain links TRBV5-6 to TRBJ2-4; D not certain. Germline-derived CDR1 and CDR2 are SGHDT and YYEEEE. The CDR3 contains 16 residues. The V and J ends lost 4 bases and 0 bases respectively, with 14 bases between them. The CDR3 sequence is CASSDLNLVAKNIQYF. DNA for the CDR3: TGTGCCAGCAGCGACCTTAATCTAGTAGCCAAAAACATTCAGTACTTC. Filled out from reference TRBV5-6 and TRBJ2-4, the complete variable domain reads DAGVTQSPTHLIKTRGQQVTLRCSPKSGHDTVSWYQQALGQGPQFIFQYYEEEERQRGNFPDRFSGHQFPNYSSELNVNALLLGDSALYLCASSDLNLVAKNIQYFGAGTRLSVL.

This chain links TRBV20-1 with TRBJ2-4; TRBD2 aligns across 7 bases. The CDR3 length is 12 residues. Germline values: CDR1 DFQATT, CDR2 SNEGSKA (reference sequence). The trim removed 4 bases at V and 8 bases at J, leaving 5 bases unmatched. The CDR3 loop reads CSAIGRGDIQYF. The CDR3 region has the DNA TGCAGTGCTATTGGACGGGGGGACATTCAGTACTTC.

The CDR3 is CSANGVVSNQPQHF. The DNA for the CDR3 is TGCAGTGCCAATGGGGTGGTCAGCAATCAGCCCCAGCATTTT. The chain has TRBV20-1 and TRBJ1-5; D remains ambiguous. This CDR3 is 14 amino acids long. The germline CDR1 and CDR2 sequences are DFQATT and SNEGSKA (reference sequence). V lost 6 bases to trimming and J lost 1 base, with 13 bases between them.

The rearrangement joins TRBV20-1 to TRBJ2-5, with 8 bases identical to TRBD2. Germline values: CDR1 DFQATT, CDR2 SNEGSKA (reference sequence). This CDR3 has 13 amino acids. With V trimmed by 0 bases and J by 6 bases, 3 bases remained unmatched. CDR3: CSARDGLAQTQYF. The CDR3 nucleotides are TGCAGTGCTAGAGATGGACTAGCCCAGACCCAGTACTTC.

This clonotype has only a few counts. J is TRBJ1-1 and V is TRBV6-5; possible D gene TRBD1, 5 bases. Germline CDR1 and CDR2: MNHEY and SVGAGI. The CDR3 loop spans 14 amino acids. Trimming took 4 bases from V and 1 from J, leaving 10 bases between them. For the CDR3, the DNA is TGTGCCAGCAGTTCCCACAGGACGAACACTGAAGCTTTCTTT. It encodes CASSSHRTNTEAFF.

As concerns this clonotype: One junction end does not reproduce the germline sequence, and a read error may be involved. V is TRBV7-6 and J is TRBJ2-5; D not resolved. From germline, CDR1 is SGHVS and CDR2 FNYEAQ. There are 13 residues in the CDR3. CDR3 DNA sequence: TGTGCTAGCAGCTTAGAGCGTTTTCAGACCCAGTACTTC. It specifies CASSLERFQTQYF.

This chain links TRBV5-1 with TRBJ1-2; 8 nucleotides align to TRBD1. The V and J ends lost 0 bases and 6 bases, in that order; junction bases with no gene match: 1. Germline values: CDR1 SGHRS, CDR2 YFSETQ. CDR3 size: 13 residues. CDR3 region: CASSLVGQDGYTF. The CDR3, as DNA: TGCGCCAGCAGCTTGGTGGGACAGGATGGCTACACCTTC.

This clonotype was observed a few times. V usage is TRBV20-1 and J usage is TRBJ1-3; possible D gene TRBD1, 5 bases. With 4 bases removed from V and 0 bases from J, the gap between germline ends came to 10 bases. The CDR3 sequence is 14 residues long. In germline, CDR1 is DFQATT, CDR2 SNEGSKA (reference sequence). The DNA of the CDR3 is TGCAGTGCTACCGGGACGGACTCTGGAAACACCATATATTTT. Its protein is CSATGTDSGNTIYF.

This clonotype was seen only a few times. V and J are TRBV7-2 and TRBJ2-5; D gene unclear. The germline V and J ends were trimmed by 3 bases and 4 bases, with 3 bases remaining between them. CDR3 length: 11 residues. The V gene's germline CDR1 is SGHTA and CDR2 FQGNSA. The CDR3: CASSFGETQYF. CDR3 DNA sequence: TGTGCCAGCAGCTTCGGAGAGACCCAGTACTTC.